This T cell receptor (beta chain) derives from a study of blood T cell repertoires in COVID-19. The protocol was immunoSEQ multiplex PCR, while the TCRdb copy is restricted to in-frame clones and leaves out a portion. The table includes fewer than 350,000 clones, 91% detected once. The CDR3 has 14 residues. Trimming left V 2 bases short and J 7 bases short, with 11 bases between. Germline V gene lookup returns CDR1 LNHDA and CDR2 SQIVND (reference sequence). This clone was observed once. The sequence came from a middle-aged man who had been exposed to COVID-19. The source material was PBMCs or T cells enriched from blood (not recorded which). V is TRBV19 and J is TRBJ2-2, with a tentative D call TRBD2 (6 bases). In nucleotides, the CDR3 is TGTGCCAGTAGTATACAGAGGGAGGTCGGGGAGCTGTTTTTT. Translation gives CASSIQREVGELFF.